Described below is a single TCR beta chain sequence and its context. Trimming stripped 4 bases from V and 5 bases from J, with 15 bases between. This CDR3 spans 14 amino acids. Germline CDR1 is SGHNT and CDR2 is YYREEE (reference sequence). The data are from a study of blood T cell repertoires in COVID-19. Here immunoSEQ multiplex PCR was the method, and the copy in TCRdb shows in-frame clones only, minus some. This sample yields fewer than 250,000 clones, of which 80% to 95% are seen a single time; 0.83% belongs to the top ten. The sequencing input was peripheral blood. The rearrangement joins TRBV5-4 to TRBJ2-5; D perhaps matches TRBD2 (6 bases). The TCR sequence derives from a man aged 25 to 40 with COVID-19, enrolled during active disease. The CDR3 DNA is TGTGCCAGCAGCAACCCCGGGGGTTGGGAGACCCAGTACTTC. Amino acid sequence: CASSNPGGWETQYF.